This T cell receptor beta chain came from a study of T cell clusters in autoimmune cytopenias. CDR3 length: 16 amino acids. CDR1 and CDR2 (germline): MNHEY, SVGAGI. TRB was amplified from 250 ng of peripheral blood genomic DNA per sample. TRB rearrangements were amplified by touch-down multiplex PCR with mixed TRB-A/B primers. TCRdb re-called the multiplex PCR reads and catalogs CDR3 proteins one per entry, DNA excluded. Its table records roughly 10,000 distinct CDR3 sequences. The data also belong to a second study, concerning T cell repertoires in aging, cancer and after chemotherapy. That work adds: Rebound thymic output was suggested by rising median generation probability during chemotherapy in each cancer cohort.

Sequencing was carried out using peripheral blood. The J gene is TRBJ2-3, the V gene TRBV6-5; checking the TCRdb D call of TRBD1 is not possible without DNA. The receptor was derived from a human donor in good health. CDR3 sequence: CASSSRTGGVTDTQYF.